These 10 T cell receptor beta chains originate from one sample sequenced in a study of blood T cell repertoires in COVID-19 (dated by TCRdb to about 2020). Library creation used the immunoSEQ multiplex PCR assay. TCRdb carries this immuneACCESS record with in-frame sequences only. Its versions omit some clonotypes, under half of them owing to an unresolved V gene in the studies checked, with the rest unexplained. Recorded for this sample are some 200,000 clones; less than 90% of them occurred a single time. 15% to 20% of the sample rests with the top ten. Sequences were obtained from peripheral blood. The receptors come from an elderly woman with active or convalescent COVID-19.

This chain's CDR3 is CASSLDLSTEAFF. CDR3 nucleotides: TGTGCCAGCAGCTTGGATCTTTCTACTGAAGCTTTCTTT. The J gene is TRBJ1-1, the V gene TRBV5-4; D gene unclear. Germline V gene data show CDR1 as SGHNT and CDR2 as YYREEE (reference sequence). Between the trimmed V and J ends, which lost 0 bases and 5 bases, there was a span of 8 bases. The CDR3 sequence is 13 residues long.

The CDR3 DNA reads TGTGCCAGCAGTTCGACAGGGGCGATCTATGGCTACACCTTC. Amino acids: CASSSTGAIYGYTF. V usage is TRBV6-6 and J usage is TRBJ1-2, with 8 bases that match TRBD1. There are 14 residues in the CDR3. Germline V gene lookup returns CDR1 MNHNY and CDR2 SVGAGI (reference sequence). With 4 bases clipped from V and 4 bases from J, the junction kept 5 bases outside the gene matches.

This chain connects TRBV5-1 to TRBJ1-1; 8 nucleotides line up with TRBD1. The J segment lost 2 bases and the V segment lost 4 bases, leaving 7 bases of the junction unmatched. The CDR3 sequence is 15 residues long. CDR1 and CDR2 from the germline V gene are SGHRS and YFSETQ. The CDR3 sequence is CASSLRGLGNTEAFF. CDR3 DNA sequence: TGCGCCAGCAGCCTCAGGGGGCTAGGAAACACTGAAGCTTTCTTT. Full variable domain (missing parts from reference TRBV5-1 and TRBJ1-1): KAGVTQTPRYLIKTRGQQVTLSCSPISGHRSVSWYQQTPGQGLQFLFEYFSETQRNKGNFPGRFSGRQFSNSRSEMNVSTLELGDSALYLCASSLRGLGNTEAFFGQGTRLTVV.

A few counts support this clone. The chain uses TRBV27 and TRBJ1-4; 11 positions agree with TRBD1. The J segment lost 4 bases and the V segment lost 6 bases, leaving 10 bases of the junction unmatched. CDR3 length: 17 amino acids. CDR1 MNHEY and CDR2 SMNVEV come from the germline V gene (reference sequence). CDR3 region: CASSGQGAFSGNEKLFF. CDR3 nucleotide sequence: TGTGCCAGCAGCGGACAGGGGGCATTTTCGGGTAATGAAAAACTGTTTTTT.

J is TRBJ1-1 and V is TRBV28; D is perhaps TRBD1 (6 bases). The CDR3 spans 15 residues. Germline-derived CDR1 and CDR2 are MDHEN and SYDVKM. Between the trimmed V and J ends, which lost 2 bases and 6 bases, there was a span of 16 bases. The DNA for the CDR3 is TGTGCCAGCAGTTTAGGGGGGGCAAGGGGTCCTGAAGCTTTCTTT. This translates into CASSLGGARGPEAFF.

The chain is built from TRBV20-1 and TRBJ1-5; a possible D gene is TRBD1 (5 bases). This CDR3 is built from 14 residues. The V end was cut by 3 bases, the J end by 4 bases, with 13 bases between. Germline V lookup: CDR1 DFQATT, CDR2 SNEGSKA (reference sequence). DNA of the CDR3: TGCAGTGCTAGTACTGTGGCAGGGAATCAGCCCCAGCATTTT. Protein product: CSASTVAGNQPQHF.

The chain is built from TRBV24-1 and TRBJ2-5, with 11 nucleotides matching TRBD1. V shed 3 bases and J 1 base; nucleotides not matched to a gene: 3. CDR1 is KGHDR and CDR2 is SFDVKD in the germline V gene. The CDR3 spans 16 residues. This CDR3 is CATSDPGTGGQETQYF. The DNA of the CDR3 is TGTGCCACCAGTGATCCCGGGACAGGGGGCCAAGAGACCCAGTACTTC.

This clone was counted a single time. The chain joins TRBV3-1 (or the pseudogene TRBV3-2) to TRBJ1-4; the D is unclear. V was trimmed by 4 bases and J by 10 bases, leaving 13 bases between them. Germline loops: CDR1 LGHDT, CDR2 YNNKEL (reference sequence). The CDR3 totals 13 residues. The CDR3, as DNA: TGTGCCAGCAGCCCCTATCCGCCGGGAAAACTGTTTTTT. Encoded protein: CASSPYPPGKLFF.

The J gene is TRBJ1-1, the V gene TRBV28; 7 nucleotides align to TRBD1. After removal of 2 bases from V and 11 bases from J, the junction contained 11 bases not matched to a gene. In germline, CDR1 is MDHEN, CDR2 SYDVKM. This CDR3 spans 14 amino acids. The CDR3 reads CASSLGGQGVVAFF. CDR3 sequence (DNA): TGTGCCAGCAGTTTAGGAGGGCAGGGGGTGGTGGCTTTCTTT. Supplemented by reference TRBV28 and TRBJ1-1, the full variable domain reads DVKVTQSSRYLVKRTGEKVFLECVQDMDHENMFWYRQDPGLGLRLIYFSYDVKMKEKGDIPEGYSVSREKKERFSLILESASTNQTSMYLCASSLGGQGVVAFFGQGTRLTVV.

The chain has TRBV6-5 and TRBJ2-3, with a possible D match to TRBD2 (5 bases). This CDR3 comprises 15 residues. Trimming took off 4 bases at V and 2 bases at J, with 13 bases between the two ends. Germline CDR1 reads MNHEY; CDR2 reads SVGAGI. The CDR3 DNA sequence: TGTGCCAGCAGTTCGTCGCGGGCCCCCACAGATACGCAGTATTTT. It codes for CASSSSRAPTDTQYF.